Detailed here is one TCR beta chain. Sequenced material consisted of expressed TCRB transcripts (all of the isolated RNA was reverse transcribed). Here immunoSEQ multiplex PCR was the method, and the copy in TCRdb shows in-frame clones only, minus some. In the table there are roughly 240,000 clones, about 71% of which are singletons. The data were taken from a study of beta chain features in type 1 diabetes. Purities over 98% were achieved in all sorted populations. Looked up from germline, CDR1 is GTSNPN and CDR2 is SVGIG (reference sequence). V lost 4 bases to trimming and J lost 8 bases; unmatched junction nucleotides: 5. The CDR3 extends over 13 amino acids.

The sequence came from a man aged 25-40 years in good health. This chain uses TRBV30 with TRBJ1-6; 7 bases align to TRBD1. Sequencing was carried out using naive CD4+ T cells from blood. The CDR3 spells CAWTTTGDSPLHF. DNA of the CDR3: TGTGCCTGGACTACCACAGGGGATTCACCCCTCCACTTT.